The entry below describes one T cell receptor beta chain. Trimming removed 7 bases at V and 0 bases at J, with 17 bases between. Germline V gene data show CDR1 as SGHNT and CDR2 as YYREEE (reference sequence). This CDR3 region has 17 residues. The data derive from a study of T cell repertoires in cytomegalovirus infection. Across the whole study: From public TCR beta signatures came an indication of both CMV infection and matching HLA type.

TCRdb itself ran the reads through MiXCR, one entry per CDR3 protein. The repertoire holds hundreds of thousands of distinct CDR3 sequences, with approximately 40% as singletons. This receptor was obtained from a human donor in good health (CMV status not recorded). Some clones in this sample may be carry-over from other donors' samples. Sequencing was performed on PBMCs. This chain joins TRBV5-4 and TRBJ2-6, with D unresolved. The CDR3 nucleotides read TGTGCCAGCCCAGACACAGTAACCTACTCTGGGGCCAACGTCCTGACTTTC. Its translation: CASPDTVTYSGANVLTF.